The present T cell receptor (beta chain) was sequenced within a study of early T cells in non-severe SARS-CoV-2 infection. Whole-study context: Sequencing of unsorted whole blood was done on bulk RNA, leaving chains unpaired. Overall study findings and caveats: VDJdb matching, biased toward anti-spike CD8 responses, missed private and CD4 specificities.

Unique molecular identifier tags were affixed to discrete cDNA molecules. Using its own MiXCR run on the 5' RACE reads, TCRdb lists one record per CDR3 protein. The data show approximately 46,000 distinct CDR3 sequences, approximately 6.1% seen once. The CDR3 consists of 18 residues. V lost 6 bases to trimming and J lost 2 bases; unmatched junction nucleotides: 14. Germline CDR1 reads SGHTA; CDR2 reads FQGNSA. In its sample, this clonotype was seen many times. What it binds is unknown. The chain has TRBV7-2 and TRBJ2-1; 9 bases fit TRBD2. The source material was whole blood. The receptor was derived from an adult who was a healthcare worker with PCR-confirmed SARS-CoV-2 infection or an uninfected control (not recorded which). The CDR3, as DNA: TGTGCCAGCAGTAGGTGGCTAGCGGGGATAATGCCCTACAATGAGCAGTTCTTC. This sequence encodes CASSRWLAGIMPYNEQFF.